This T cell receptor beta chain was retrieved from a study of blood T cell repertoires in COVID-19. About the study: Material from acute and convalescent COVID-19 was sourced from the United States, Italy and Spain. Sources were T cells, B-cell-depleted T cells, or PBMCs; the material itself was cDNA or gDNA.

CDR3 length: 13 residues. From germline, CDR1 is SGHNT and CDR2 YENEEA. Trimming shortened V by 1 base and J by 3 bases, and 6 bases separated the two germline ends. This clone was detected only a few times. Assay: immunoSEQ multiplex PCR; the TCRdb copy retains only in-frame clones and omits some. In the table there are around 230,000 clones, about nine tenths of which are singletons. The source is a man over 45 with COVID-19, enrolled during active disease. This rearrangement joins TRBV11-3 to TRBJ1-1; D gene ambiguous. The source material was peripheral blood. The CDR3 loop reads CASSLAGDTEAFF. The CDR3 DNA sequence: TGTGCCAGCAGCTTAGCCGGGGACACTGAAGCTTTCTTT. Combining the CDR3 with reference TRBV11-3 and TRBJ1-1 gives the whole variable domain EAGVVQSPRYKIIEKKQPVAFWCNPISGHNTLYWYLQNLGQGPELLIRYENEEAVDDSQLPKDRFSAERLKGVDSTLKIQPAELGDSAVYLCASSLAGDTEAFFGQGTRLTVV.